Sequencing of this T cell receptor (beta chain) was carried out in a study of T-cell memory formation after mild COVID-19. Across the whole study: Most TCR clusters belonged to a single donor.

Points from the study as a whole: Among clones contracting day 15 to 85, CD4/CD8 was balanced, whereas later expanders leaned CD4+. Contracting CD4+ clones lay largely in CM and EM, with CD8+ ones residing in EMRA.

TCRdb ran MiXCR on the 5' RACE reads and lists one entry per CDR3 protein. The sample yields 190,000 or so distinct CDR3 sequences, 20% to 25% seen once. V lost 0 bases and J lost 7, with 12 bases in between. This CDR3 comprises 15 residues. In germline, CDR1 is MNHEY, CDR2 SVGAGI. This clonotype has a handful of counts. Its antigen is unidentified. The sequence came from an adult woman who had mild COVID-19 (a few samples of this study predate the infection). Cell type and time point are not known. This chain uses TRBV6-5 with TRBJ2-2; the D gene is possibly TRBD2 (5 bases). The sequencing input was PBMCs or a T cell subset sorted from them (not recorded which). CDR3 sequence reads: CASSYSTTSLGELFF. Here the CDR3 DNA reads TGTGCCAGCAGTTACTCGACTACTAGTCTCGGGGAGCTGTTTTTT.